The rows below give T cell receptor beta chains drawn from one sample of a study of a mutant IDH1 vaccine in newly diagnosed glioma. No antigen is known for these receptors. The data were produced by immunoSEQ multiplex PCR, yet TCRdb's version contains in-frame clones alone and is incomplete. The sample holds 45,000 to 65,000 clones, 65% seen once. Sequenced here: peripheral blood mononuclear cells (PBMCs), sampled from a glioma patient whose treatment included an IDH1 peptide vaccine. The receptors originated from a man in his forties with glioma. Some clones in this sample may be carry-over from other donors' samples. Each CDR3 is given with its conserved first and last residue. Each record gives: J gene, D gene, V gene, clone size, CDR3 DNA, CDR3 protein. A D gene is named only where the DNA matches it firmly. Where a row states a size, it is once, few, many or the class of an expanded clone; other rows omit it.

>TRBJ1-1|-|TRBV5-1|few
TGCGCCAGCAGCCCCAGGGGCGACAGGAACACTGAAGCTTTCTTT
CASSPRGDRNTEAFF
>TRBJ2-3|-|TRBV6-6|-
TGTGCCAGCAGTTGGGTCCGGAGCACAGATACGCAGTATTTT
CASSWVRSTDTQYF
>TRBJ1-1|-|TRBV9|few
TGTGCCAGCAGCGTAGAAGGGTGGACTGAAGCTTTCTTT
CASSVEGWTEAFF
>TRBJ2-2|-|TRBV7-2|-
TGTGCCAGCAGCTTGGTCTCTTGGCGTAACTGGAACACCGGGGAGCTGTTTTTT
CASSLVSWRNWNTGELFF
>TRBJ2-1|TRBD2|TRBV27|-
TGTGCCAGCAGTTTTTCTAGCGGGGTATACAATGAGCAGTTCTTC
CASSFSSGVYNEQFF
>TRBJ1-1|-|TRBV18|-
TGTGCCAGCTCGACTCAGGGATATGGTGGAGCTTTCTTT
CASSTQGYGGAFF
>TRBJ2-7|TRBD1|TRBV10-3|-
TGTGCCATCAGTGAGTCGGGGGGACAGGGGATCTACGAGCAGTACTTC
CAISESGGQGIYEQYF
>TRBJ1-4|-|TRBV30|-
TGTGCCTGTTCACCCCAATCCGAAAAACTGTTTTTT
CACSPQSEKLFF
>TRBJ1-4|-|TRBV5-4|-
TGTGCCAGCAGCGTCAACCGGGCCCTAGATGAAAAACTGTTTTTT
CASSVNRALDEKLFF
>TRBJ2-5|TRBD2|TRBV9|-
TGTGCCAGCAGCATGGGACTAGCGGGGGGGCCAGGGTACGAGACCCAGTACTTC
CASSMGLAGGPGYETQYF
>TRBJ2-5|-|TRBV4-1|few
TGCGCCAGCAGCCAAAATCCGACAGGAGACCAAGAGACCCAGTACTTC
CASSQNPTGDQETQYF
>TRBJ2-7|TRBD2|TRBV13|-
TGTGCCAGCAGCCCGCGACTAGCGGAAGGGGACGAGCAGTACTTC
CASSPRLAEGDEQYF
>TRBJ2-1|TRBD1|TRBV18|-
TGTGCCAGCTCACTAGGACAGGGTGGGAGCAATGAGCAGTTCTTC
CASSLGQGGSNEQFF
>TRBJ1-3|-|TRBV7-9|-
TGTGCCAGCAGCCCCGACATCTCTGGAAACACCATATATTTT
CASSPDISGNTIYF
>TRBJ2-7|TRBD1|TRBV18|-
TGTGCCAGCTCACCGGGACAGGGACCCTACGAGCAGTACTTC
CASSPGQGPYEQYF
>TRBJ1-1|-|TRBV18|-
TGTGCCAGCTCACCATTCCAGGTAGTATCTGACACTGAAGCTTTCTTT
CASSPFQVVSDTEAFF
>TRBJ2-5|-|TRBV6-1|few
TGTGCCAGCAGTGAACTCCCTGGGGGGGAGACCCAGTACTTC
CASSELPGGETQYF
>TRBJ1-2|TRBD1|TRBV11-2|-
TGTGCCAGCAGCCCCGGGGGGACAGGGGCGGCGTATGGCTACACCTTC
CASSPGGTGAAYGYTF
>TRBJ1-5|TRBD1|TRBV6-5|few
TGTGCCAGCAGCAGGACAGGGGTAAACCAGCCCCAGCATTTT
CASSRTGVNQPQHF
>TRBJ2-7|TRBD1|TRBV4-1|few
TGCGCCAGCAGCCAACGCATAACAGGGGGACCCTACGAGCAGTACTTC
CASSQRITGGPYEQYF
>TRBJ2-5|-|TRBV6-5|few
TGTGCCAGCAGTTACTATCCCCCCCCGAAGGTCTCCCAGTACTTC
CASSYYPPPKVSQYF
>TRBJ2-1|TRBD2|TRBV20-1|few
TGCAGTGCCCCCGGGGGGACGGAGCAGTTCTTC
CSAPGGTEQFF
>TRBJ2-5|-|TRBV5-4|-
TGTGCCAGCAGCTTGGTAGGGGCTGAGACCCAGTACTTC
CASSLVGAETQYF
>TRBJ1-2|-|TRBV6-5|-
TGTGCCAGCAGTTATTCATCCAGTAACGAATATGGCTACACCTTC
CASSYSSSNEYGYTF
>TRBJ1-2|-|TRBV12-5|-
TGTGCTAGTGGTTTGGTGGCAGGGCGCCCCTATGGCTACACCTTC
CASGLVAGRPYGYTF
>TRBJ1-2|TRBD1|TRBV11-3|-
TGTGCCAGCTACCAACCCGGGACAGGGGATATCAAGAATGGCTACACCTTC
CASYQPGTGDIKNGYTF
>TRBJ2-2|-|TRBV6-6|-
TGTGCCAGCAGACTCACCGGGGAGCTGTTTTTT
CASRLTGELFF
>TRBJ1-6|-|TRBV2|once
TGTGCCAGCAGCGACGAAAACCTCAGGGCCTCCTATTCACCCCTCCACTTT
CASSDENLRASYSPLHF
>TRBJ2-1|-|TRBV7-2|once
TGTGCCAGCAGCTTAGGTTGGGGGTACAATGAGCAGTTCTTC
CASSLGWGYNEQFF
>TRBJ2-2|-|TRBV7-2|once
TGTGCCAGCAGCTGGGGGTTCAGGGGTACTCGTTCCGGGGAGCTGTTTTTT
CASSWGFRGTRSGELFF
>TRBJ2-7|-|TRBV27|-
TGTGCCAGCAGTTTGGGGATAGCCTACGAGCAGTACTTC
CASSLGIAYEQYF
>TRBJ2-1|-|TRBV7-9|-
TGTGCCAGCAGCTTAGGGTACAATGAGCAGTTCTTC
CASSLGYNEQFF
>TRBJ1-6|TRBD1|TRBV30|-
TGTGCCTGGAGTGTTCGACAGGGGTATAATTCACCCCTCCACTTT
CAWSVRQGYNSPLHF
>TRBJ1-2|TRBD1|TRBV29-1|-
TGCAGCGTTGAGGACAGGTCCTACACCTTC
CSVEDRSYTF
>TRBJ2-7|TRBD2|TRBV5-4|-
TGTGCCAGCAGCTTGGCCGTAGCGGGGGGTTCCTACGAGCAGTACTTC
CASSLAVAGGSYEQYF
>TRBJ1-4|-|TRBV7-2|once
TGTGCCAGCAGCTTAGCTCCGGGAAAACTGTTTTTT
CASSLAPGKLFF